A single sample gave rise to the 32 T cell receptor beta chains below, sequenced in a study of blood T cell repertoires in COVID-19. TCRdb's table, derived via immunoSEQ multiplex PCR, lists solely in-frame clones and lacks some. The sample consists of 90,000 to 110,000 clones, over 75% of them appearing once. Input material: peripheral blood. All receptors come from a woman aged 50 to 60 with acute or convalescent COVID-19.

The gene calls are TRBV28 and TRBJ1-2; no clear D gene. Trimming took 3 bases from V and 8 from J, leaving 10 bases between them. The CDR3 has 12 residues. CDR1 is MDHEN and CDR2 is SYDVKM in the germline V gene. The CDR3 DNA follows: TGTGCCAGCAGTTTTATCTCGAGAGGCTACACCTTC. Residues: CASSFISRGYTF.

This chain uses TRBV19 with TRBJ1-1; no clear D. Germline V lookup: CDR1 LNHDA, CDR2 SQIVND (reference sequence). Trimming took off 3 bases at V and 1 base at J, with 3 bases between the two ends. This CDR3 is built from 12 residues. The CDR3 DNA sequence: TGTGCCAGTAGTATCGGGAACACTGAAGCTTTCTTT. Protein sequence: CASSIGNTEAFF.

The chain links TRBV5-4 to TRBJ2-5; 10 bases align to TRBD2. Trimming removed 1 base from V and 5 bases from J; junction bases left unmatched: 5. Germline CDR1 SGHNT, CDR2 YYREEE (reference sequence). The CDR3 is made up of 15 amino acids. For the CDR3, the DNA is TGTGCCAGCAGCTTGTATTCTAGCGGGGGCGAGACCCAGTACTTC. Residues: CASSLYSSGGETQYF.

V and J are TRBV19 and TRBJ2-7; TRBD2 agrees at 11 bases. This CDR3 is 15 amino acids long. After removal of 6 bases from V and 5 bases from J, the junction contained 9 bases not matched to a gene. Germline values: CDR1 LNHDA, CDR2 SQIVND (reference sequence). For the CDR3, the DNA is TGTGCCAGTAGCCCGACTAGCGGGGAAGTCCACGAGCAGTACTTC. Amino acid sequence: CASSPTSGEVHEQYF.

This chain uses TRBV4-1 with TRBJ1-3; no clear D. The V gene lost 0 bases and the J gene lost 7 bases, with 7 bases spanning the gap. CDR3 length: 13 amino acids. Germline-derived CDR1 and CDR2 are MGHRA and YSYEKL. The CDR3 sequence is CASSQEGSNTIYF. The CDR3 DNA reads as TGCGCCAGCAGCCAAGAAGGGAGCAACACCATATATTTT.

This rearrangement joins TRBV5-5 to TRBJ1-1; 7 nucleotides agree with TRBD1. This CDR3 has 14 residues. Trimming cost V 5 bases and J 6 bases; bases outside gene matches: 10. Germline V gene lookup returns CDR1 SGHKS and CDR2 YYEKEE (reference sequence). The CDR3 region is CASSLQGTASEAFF. The CDR3 DNA reads as TGTGCCAGCAGTCTTCAAGGGACAGCCTCTGAAGCTTTCTTT.

The CDR3 DNA sequence: TGTGCCAGCAGTCCACGGTGGTCCTACGAGCAGTACTTC. It specifies CASSPRWSYEQYF. The chain employs TRBV12-3 or TRBV12-4 and TRBJ2-7, with unresolved D. CDR3 length: 13 residues. The V and J ends lost 5 bases and 1 base respectively, with 9 bases between them.

The chain employs TRBV6-6 and TRBJ1-2; 7 positions match TRBD1. The CDR3 is made up of 13 amino acids. V lost 4 bases, J lost 2 bases, and 1 base stayed unmatched. Germline V gene lookup returns CDR1 MNHNY and CDR2 SVGAGI (reference sequence). The CDR3 reads CASSWGQNYGYTF. The CDR3 nucleotides are TGTGCCAGCAGTTGGGGACAGAACTATGGCTACACCTTC.

A remark on this clone: The junction does not match germline at one end; this may be a read error. The chain couples TRBV7-7 to TRBJ2-5; 9 bases align to TRBD2. CDR3 size: 15 residues. CDR1 is SSHAT and CDR2 is FNYEAQ in the germline V gene (reference sequence). The CDR3 here is CASSPGLAGLRTQYF. The CDR3 nucleotides read TGTGCTAGCAGCCCGGGGCTAGCGGGGTTAAGGACCCAGTACTTC.

This clone was seen more than once but under ten times. The chain has TRBV7-8 and TRBJ1-6, with D perhaps TRBD1 (6 bases). The V gene lost 3 bases and the J gene lost 8 bases, with 8 bases spanning the gap. Germline CDR1 and CDR2: SGHVS and FQNEAQ. The CDR3 runs 13 residues. CDR3 residues: CASSFPGDSPLHF. In DNA, the CDR3 is TGTGCCAGCAGCTTCCCAGGGGATTCACCCCTCCACTTT.

The chain combines TRBV11-2 with TRBJ2-5, with 10 bases identical to TRBD1. This CDR3 is 18 amino acids long. V trimming: 4 bases; J trimming: 1 base; junction bases outside the gene matches: 12. Germline V CDR1 and CDR2: SGHAT, FQNNGV. The DNA of the CDR3 is TGTGCCAGCAGCTCGGATGGGACAGGGGCGATATTCCAAGAGACCCAGTACTTC. Protein product: CASSSDGTGAIFQETQYF.

This chain links TRBV19 with TRBJ1-2, with D tentatively TRBD1 (6 bases). The germline V and J ends were trimmed by 5 bases and 5 bases, with 12 bases remaining between them. This CDR3 has 13 amino acids. In germline, CDR1 is LNHDA, CDR2 SQIVND (reference sequence). In nucleotides, the CDR3 is TGTGCCAGTAGTCCGGACGGACAGTATGGCTACACCTTC. Amino acids: CASSPDGQYGYTF.

The V and J genes are TRBV3-1 (or the pseudogene TRBV3-2) and TRBJ1-1; D might be TRBD1 (6 bases). This CDR3 is 13 amino acids long. Germline CDR1 and CDR2: LGHDT and YNNKEL (reference sequence). Trimming shortened V by 7 bases and J by 7 bases, and 16 bases separated the two germline ends. The CDR3 reads CASIPRGGSEAFF. In DNA form, the CDR3 reads TGTGCCAGCATTCCTCGAGGGGGAAGTGAAGCTTTCTTT.

J is TRBJ2-1 and V is TRBV7-6; 12 bases line up with TRBD2. Germline loops: CDR1 SGHVS, CDR2 FNYEAQ. Germline trimming cut 5 bases from V and 9 bases from J; bases unmatched to any gene: 11. The length of the CDR3 is 16 residues. CDR3 loop: CASSQAPSGGVFEQFF. DNA of the CDR3: TGTGCCAGCAGCCAGGCCCCTAGCGGGGGGGTTTTTGAGCAGTTCTTC.

V gene TRBV2 combines with J gene TRBJ1-5; D ambiguous. V was shortened by 6 bases and J by 0 bases, with 12 bases between the two germline ends. CDR3 length: 15 amino acids. CDR1 and CDR2 from the germline V gene are SNHLY and FYNNEI. The CDR3, as DNA: TGTGCCAGCAGGAACGCGGCGCATAGCAATCAGCCCCAGCATTTT. Translation: CASRNAAHSNQPQHF.

This clone was observed a handful of times. The chain combines TRBV7-2 with TRBJ2-7, with D perhaps TRBD2 (6 bases). V was trimmed by 2 bases and J by 1 base, leaving 9 bases between them. Germline V gives CDR1 SGHTA, CDR2 FQGNSA. The CDR3 runs to 14 residues. The CDR3 DNA reads TGTGCCAGCAGCTTACTAAGCGGGTCCTACGAGCAGTACTTC. Its translation is CASSLLSGSYEQYF.

The chain joins TRBV19 to TRBJ2-6; D is perhaps TRBD2 (5 bases). V was trimmed by 1 base and J by 2 bases, leaving 12 bases between them. Germline V gene data show CDR1 as LNHDA and CDR2 as SQIVND (reference sequence). This CDR3 has 17 residues. In DNA form, the CDR3 reads TGTGCCAGTAGTATAGTAAGGACTGAGGCTGGGGCCAACGTCCTGACTTTC. Translation gives CASSIVRTEAGANVLTF.

CDR3: CASSINRAMTEAFF. The DNA of the CDR3 is TGTGCCAGTAGTATCAACAGGGCGATGACTGAAGCTTTCTTT. The J gene is TRBJ1-1, the V gene TRBV19, with a tentative D call TRBD1 (6 bases). V was clipped by 3 bases and J by 5 bases, with 13 bases between them. Germline CDR1 reads LNHDA; CDR2 reads SQIVND (reference sequence). The CDR3 runs 14 residues.

The V call is TRBV5-1, the J call TRBJ1-1; D is possibly TRBD1 (6 bases). Trimming removed 1 base from V and 4 bases from J, with 11 bases in between. Germline CDR1 SGHRS, CDR2 YFSETQ. This CDR3 contains 14 residues. The DNA for the CDR3 is TGCGCCAGCAGCTTGATGGGGGCGAGCACTGAAGCTTTCTTT. This encodes CASSLMGASTEAFF.

The rearrangement joins TRBV5-1 to TRBJ2-3; D gene ambiguous. The CDR3 consists of 12 residues. V lost 3 bases to trimming and J lost 4 bases, with 6 bases between them. Germline V gene data show CDR1 as SGHRS and CDR2 as YFSETQ. The CDR3 here is CASSSPSDTQYF. The DNA for the CDR3 is TGCGCCAGCAGCTCCCCGTCAGATACGCAGTATTTT. Full variable domain (remainder filled in from reference TRBV5-1 and TRBJ2-3): KAGVTQTPRYLIKTRGQQVTLSCSPISGHRSVSWYQQTPGQGLQFLFEYFSETQRNKGNFPGRFSGRQFSNSRSEMNVSTLELGDSALYLCASSSPSDTQYFGPGTRLTVL.

The chain couples TRBV2 to TRBJ1-4; D is perhaps TRBD1 (5 bases). Trimming cost V 3 bases and J 8 bases, with 10 bases left between them. Germline CDR1 SNHLY, CDR2 FYNNEI. The CDR3 runs to 13 residues. Here the CDR3 reads CASSDRASEKLFF. In nucleotides, the CDR3 is TGTGCCAGCAGTGACAGGGCTTCCGAAAAACTGTTTTTT.

The CDR3 DNA sequence: TGTGCCAGCAGCGCACGTACAGGGGGCGCCGACGAGCAGTACTTC. Its translation is CASSARTGGADEQYF. The rearrangement uses TRBV7-6 and TRBJ2-7; 9 bases agree with TRBD1. CDR1 is SGHVS, CDR2 FNYEAQ, per germline. V shed 5 bases, J shed 5 bases, and the junction held 10 bases outside the gene matches. The CDR3 is 15 residues long. Full variable domain (remainder filled in from reference TRBV7-6 and TRBJ2-7): GAGVSQSPRYKVTKRGQDVALRCDPISGHVSLYWYRQALGQGPEFLTYFNYEAQQDKSGLPNDRFSAERPEGSISTLTIQRTEQRDSAMYRCASSARTGGADEQYFGPGTRLTVT.

This chain uses TRBV6-6 with TRBJ1-2, with TRBD1 matching 11 bases. This CDR3 contains 15 residues. V dropped 6 bases and J dropped 3; count of bases not matched to a gene: 6. Germline CDR1 MNHNY, CDR2 SVGAGI (reference sequence). CDR3 DNA: TGTGCCAGCAGCTACGGGGACAGGGGGGACTATGGCTACACCTTC. Translating gives CASSYGDRGDYGYTF.

This chain joins TRBV28 and TRBJ1-5; a possible D gene is TRBD1 (5 bases). The CDR3 is 13 residues long. Germline V gene lookup returns CDR1 MDHEN and CDR2 SYDVKM. Trimming pared 6 bases from V and 15 bases from J, leaving 21 bases between. This CDR3 is CASRPKGSHRWHF. The CDR3 DNA is TGTGCCAGCAGGCCAAAAGGTTCCCACAGGTGGCATTTT.

CDR3 amino acids: CASSPRPTGSTDTQYF. The CDR3 DNA follows: TGTGCCAGTAGTCCACGCCCGACAGGCAGCACAGATACGCAGTATTTT. The chain couples TRBV19 to TRBJ2-3; tentative D call: TRBD1 (6 bases). Germline V gene data show CDR1 as LNHDA and CDR2 as SQIVND (reference sequence). The V end was cut by 5 bases, the J end by 0 bases, with 15 bases between. The CDR3 extends over 16 amino acids.

The V and J genes are TRBV19 and TRBJ1-5; D is unresolved. Germline V gene data show CDR1 as LNHDA and CDR2 as SQIVND (reference sequence). The CDR3 sequence is 14 residues long. Trimming removed 5 bases from V and 0 bases from J, with 8 bases in between. Here the CDR3 reads CASSEQISNQPQHF. CDR3 bases: TGTGCCAGTAGTGAACAGATTAGCAATCAGCCCCAGCATTTT. Looking up the rest from reference TRBV19 and TRBJ1-5 gives the full variable domain: DGGITQSPKYLFRKEGQNVTLSCEQNLNHDAMYWYRQDPGQGLRLIYYSQIVNDFQKGDIAEGYSVSREKKESFPLTVTSAQKNPTAFYLCASSEQISNQPQHFGDGTRLSIL.

The chain recombines TRBV5-1 with TRBJ1-3; TRBD1 is a possible D gene (6 bases). CDR3 length equals 16 residues. Germline lookup yields CDR1 SGHRS and CDR2 YFSETQ. The V end lost 0 bases, the J end lost 0 bases, and 10 bases lay between the germline ends. The CDR3 coding sequence is TGCGCCAGCAGCTTGGAACAGGGCCTCTCTGGAAACACCATATATTTT. It encodes CASSLEQGLSGNTIYF.

This chain links TRBV29-1 with TRBJ1-1; no firm D call. CDR3 length: 12 residues. The germline CDR1 and CDR2 sequences are SQVTM and ANQGSEA. V lost 5 bases, J lost 11 bases, and 18 bases lay in between. The CDR3 coding sequence is TGCAGCGTTCGGGTATTTCGGGCGGGGGCTTTCTTT. It yields the protein CSVRVFRAGAFF.

This sequence joins TRBV27 and TRBJ1-2; 11 bases are a match to TRBD1. The CDR3 length is 15 residues. V dropped 6 bases and J dropped 9; count of bases not matched to a gene: 12. Germline-derived CDR1 and CDR2 are MNHEY and SMNVEV (reference sequence). Here the CDR3 DNA reads TGTGCCAGCAGCGTCGGACAGGGGGCGAGCAAGCGCTACACCTTC. It specifies CASSVGQGASKRYTF.

This chain joins TRBV7-9 and TRBJ1-6; TRBD1 might be the D (6 bases). The CDR3 sequence is 14 residues long. V shed 5 bases and J shed 7 bases, with 12 bases lying between them. Per the germline V gene, CDR1 is SEHNR and CDR2 is FQNEAQ (reference sequence). CDR3 region: CASSRTELNSPLHF. The CDR3 DNA sequence: TGTGCCAGCAGCCGGACAGAACTGAATTCACCCCTCCACTTT.

With respect to this clone: Other DNA sequences in the same sample also yield this CDR3. The chain is built from TRBV5-1 and TRBJ1-5; TRBD1 agrees at 9 bases. The CDR3 runs to 15 residues. V gave up 3 bases and J gave up 4 bases; unmatched junction bases: 5. Germline assignment: CDR1 SGHRS and CDR2 YFSETQ. Written as DNA, the CDR3 is TGCGCCAGCAGCTCCGATGGACAGGGGAATCAGCCCCAGCATTTT. As protein: CASSSDGQGNQPQHF.

V and J are TRBV12-5 and TRBJ2-2; TRBD1 matches 9 bases. V lost 7 bases, J lost 3 bases, and 6 bases stayed unmatched. The CDR3 loop spans 15 amino acids. Germline lookup yields CDR1 LGHNT and CDR2 FRNRAP. The CDR3 loop is CASVQDRGHTGELFF. CDR3 DNA: TGTGCTAGTGTCCAGGACAGGGGCCACACCGGGGAGCTGTTTTTT.